This T cell receptor beta chain was retrieved from a study of shared clonotypes between healthy human individuals. Replicate PCRs for sorted subsets used approximately 190 ng DNA; this equaled tens of thousands of T cell genomes. Clones were read by immunoSEQ multiplex PCR, and TCRdb kept only the in-frame ones, dropping some. The table has approximately 2,000,000 clones, roughly 95% seen once. This clone showed up just once. Its antigen is as yet unknown. CDR1 LGHNA and CDR2 YSLEER come from the germline V gene. The CDR3 totals 15 residues. V lost 0 bases and J 5 bases, leaving 10 bases between the germline ends. Selected positively for CCR7 and CD45RO-negative, naive CD8 cells excluded terminally differentiated effector memory CD45RA+ cells. Study donors comprised healthy, HIV-negative adults devoid of recent acute infection or vaccination. Study conclusions and caveats: Across a handful of donors, naive CD4 shared 5% to 5.5%, naive CD8 less than 4%, memory CD4 2% to 2.5%, memory CD8 around 0.36%. What naive subsets generally showed was a larger estimated richness than memory subsets showed.

Sequencing input: naive CD8+ T cells from PBMCs. The clonotype was recovered from a young man in good health. Some clones in this sample may be carry-over from other donors' samples. V usage is TRBV4-3 and J usage is TRBJ2-2; D might be TRBD1 or TRBD2, each matching 6 bases. The CDR3 here is CASSQDRGATGELFF. The CDR3 region has the DNA TGCGCCAGCAGCCAAGATAGGGGGGCAACCGGGGAGCTGTTTTTT.